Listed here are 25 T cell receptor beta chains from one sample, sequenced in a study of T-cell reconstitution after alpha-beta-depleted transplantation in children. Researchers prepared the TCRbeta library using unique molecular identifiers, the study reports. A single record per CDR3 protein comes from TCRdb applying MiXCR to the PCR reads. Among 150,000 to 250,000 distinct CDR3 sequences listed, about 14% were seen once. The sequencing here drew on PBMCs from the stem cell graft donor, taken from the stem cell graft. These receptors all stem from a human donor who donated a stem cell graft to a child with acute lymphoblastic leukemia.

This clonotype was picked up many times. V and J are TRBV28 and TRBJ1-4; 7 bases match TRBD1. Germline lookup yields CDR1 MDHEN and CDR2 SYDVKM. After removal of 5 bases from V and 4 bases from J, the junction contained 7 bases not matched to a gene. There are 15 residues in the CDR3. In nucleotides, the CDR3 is TGTGCCAGCAGTCCCTGGACAGGCGGTAATGAAAAACTGTTTTTT. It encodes CASSPWTGGNEKLFF.

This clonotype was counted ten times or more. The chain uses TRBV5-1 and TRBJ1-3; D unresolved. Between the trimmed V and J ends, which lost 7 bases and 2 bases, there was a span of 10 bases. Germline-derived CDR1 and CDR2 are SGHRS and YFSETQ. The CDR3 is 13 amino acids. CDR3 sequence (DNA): TGCGCCAGCTCGGACTTGACTGGAAACACCATATATTTT. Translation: CASSDLTGNTIYF.

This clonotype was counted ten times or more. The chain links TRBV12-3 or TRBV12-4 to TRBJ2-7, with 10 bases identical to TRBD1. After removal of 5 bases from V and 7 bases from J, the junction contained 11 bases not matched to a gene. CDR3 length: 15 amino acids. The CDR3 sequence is CASSPDRGRFREQYF. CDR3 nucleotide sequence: TGTGCCAGCAGTCCAGACAGGGGGCGATTTAGAGAGCAGTACTTC.

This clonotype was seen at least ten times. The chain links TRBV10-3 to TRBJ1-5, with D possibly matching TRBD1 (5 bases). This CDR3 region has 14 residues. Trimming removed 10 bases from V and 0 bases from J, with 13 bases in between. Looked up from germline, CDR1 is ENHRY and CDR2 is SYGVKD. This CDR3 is CATTMGGSNQPQHF. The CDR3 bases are TGTGCCACGACTATGGGGGGTAGCAATCAGCCCCAGCATTTT.

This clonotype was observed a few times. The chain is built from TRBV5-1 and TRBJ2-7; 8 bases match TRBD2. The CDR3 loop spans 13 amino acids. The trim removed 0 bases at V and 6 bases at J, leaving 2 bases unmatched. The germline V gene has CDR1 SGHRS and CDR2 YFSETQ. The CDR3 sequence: CASSLVAGGEQYF. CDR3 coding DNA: TGCGCCAGCAGCTTGGTGGCGGGAGGCGAGCAGTACTTC.

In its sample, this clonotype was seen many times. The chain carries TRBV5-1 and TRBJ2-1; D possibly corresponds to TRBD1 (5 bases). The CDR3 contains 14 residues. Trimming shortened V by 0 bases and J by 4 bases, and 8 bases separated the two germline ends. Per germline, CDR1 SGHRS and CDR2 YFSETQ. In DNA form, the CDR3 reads TGCGCCAGCAGCTTGGGACAGAATTACAATGAGCAGTTCTTC. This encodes CASSLGQNYNEQFF.

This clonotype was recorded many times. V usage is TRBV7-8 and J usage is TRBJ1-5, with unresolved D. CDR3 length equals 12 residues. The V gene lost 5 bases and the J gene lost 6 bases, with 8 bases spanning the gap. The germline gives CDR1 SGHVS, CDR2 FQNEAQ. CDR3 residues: CASSVRAQPQHF. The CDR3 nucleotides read TGTGCCAGCAGCGTGCGCGCTCAGCCCCAGCATTTT.

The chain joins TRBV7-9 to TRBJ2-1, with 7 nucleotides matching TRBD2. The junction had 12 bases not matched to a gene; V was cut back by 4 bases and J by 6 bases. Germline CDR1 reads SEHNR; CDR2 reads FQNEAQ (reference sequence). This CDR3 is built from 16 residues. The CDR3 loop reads CASSYLTSEGVNEQFF. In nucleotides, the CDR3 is TGTGCCAGCAGCTATCTTACTAGCGAGGGAGTCAATGAGCAGTTCTTC. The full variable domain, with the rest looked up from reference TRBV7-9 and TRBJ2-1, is DTGVSQNPRHKITKRGQNVTFRCDPISEHNRLYWYRQTLGQGPEFLTYFQNEAQLEKSRLLSDRFSAERPKGSFSTLEIQRTEQGDSAMYLCASSYLTSEGVNEQFFGPGTRLTVL.

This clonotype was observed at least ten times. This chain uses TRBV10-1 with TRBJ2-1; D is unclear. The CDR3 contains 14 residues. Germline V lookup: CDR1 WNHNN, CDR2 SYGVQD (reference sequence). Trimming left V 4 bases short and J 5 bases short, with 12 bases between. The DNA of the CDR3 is TGCGCCAGCAGTGGACGTATCACAGACAATGAGCAGTTCTTC. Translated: CASSGRITDNEQFF.

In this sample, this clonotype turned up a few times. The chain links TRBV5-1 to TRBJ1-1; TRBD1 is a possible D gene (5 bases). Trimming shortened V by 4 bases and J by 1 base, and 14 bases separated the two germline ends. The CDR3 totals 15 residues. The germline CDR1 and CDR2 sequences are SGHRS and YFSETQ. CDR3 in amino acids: CASSPQPGQNTEAFF. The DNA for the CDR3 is TGCGCCAGCAGCCCCCAACCGGGGCAGAACACTGAAGCTTTCTTT.

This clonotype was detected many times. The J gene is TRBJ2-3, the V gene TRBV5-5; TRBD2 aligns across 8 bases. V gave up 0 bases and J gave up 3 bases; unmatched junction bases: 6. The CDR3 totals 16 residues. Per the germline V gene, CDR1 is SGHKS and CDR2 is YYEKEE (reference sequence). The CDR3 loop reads CASSLDVAGWTDTQYF. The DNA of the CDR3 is TGTGCCAGCAGCTTGGATGTAGCGGGGTGGACAGATACGCAGTATTTT.

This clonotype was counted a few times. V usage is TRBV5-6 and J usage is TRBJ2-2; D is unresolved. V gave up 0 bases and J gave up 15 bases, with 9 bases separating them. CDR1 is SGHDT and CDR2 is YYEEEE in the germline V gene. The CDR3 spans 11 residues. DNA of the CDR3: TGTGCCAGCAGCTTGGATTCGTCCGTGTTTTTT. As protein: CASSLDSSVFF.

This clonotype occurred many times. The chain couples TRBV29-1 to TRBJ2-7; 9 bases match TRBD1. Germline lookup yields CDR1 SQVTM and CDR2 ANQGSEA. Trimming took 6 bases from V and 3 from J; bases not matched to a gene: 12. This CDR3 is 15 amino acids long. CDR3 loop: CSVAPGQGPFYEQYF. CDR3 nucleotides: TGCAGCGTCGCTCCGGGACAGGGACCTTTCTACGAGCAGTACTTC.

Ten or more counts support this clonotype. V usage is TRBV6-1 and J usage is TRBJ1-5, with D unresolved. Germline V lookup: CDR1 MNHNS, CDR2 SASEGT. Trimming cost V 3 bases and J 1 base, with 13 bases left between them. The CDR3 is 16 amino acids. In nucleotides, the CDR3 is TGTGCCAGCAGTGATCATATGGACGTCAGCAATCAGCCCCAGCATTTT. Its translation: CASSDHMDVSNQPQHF.

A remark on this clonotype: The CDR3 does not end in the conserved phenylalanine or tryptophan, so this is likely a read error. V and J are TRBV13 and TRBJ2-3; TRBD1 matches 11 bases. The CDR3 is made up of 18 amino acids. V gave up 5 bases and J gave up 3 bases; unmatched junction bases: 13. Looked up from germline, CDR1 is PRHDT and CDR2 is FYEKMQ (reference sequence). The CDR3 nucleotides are TGTGCCAGCAGCCCCGCCCTCGGACAGGGGGCGAGGACAGATACGCAGTATTTG. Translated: CASSPALGQGARTDTQYL.

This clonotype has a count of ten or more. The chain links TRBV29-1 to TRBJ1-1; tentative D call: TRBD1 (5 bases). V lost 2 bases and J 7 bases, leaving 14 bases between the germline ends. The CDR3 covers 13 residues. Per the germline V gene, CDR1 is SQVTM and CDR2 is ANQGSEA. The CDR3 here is CSVERGRGREAFF. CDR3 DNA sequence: TGCAGCGTTGAAAGGGGCAGAGGTCGTGAAGCTTTCTTT.

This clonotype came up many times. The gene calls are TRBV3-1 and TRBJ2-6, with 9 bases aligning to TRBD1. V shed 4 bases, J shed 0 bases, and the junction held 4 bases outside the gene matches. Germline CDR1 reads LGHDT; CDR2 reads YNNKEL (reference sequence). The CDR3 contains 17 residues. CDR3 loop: CASSRGQGVSGANVLTF. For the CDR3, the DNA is TGTGCCAGCAGCCGGGGACAGGGAGTCTCTGGGGCCAACGTCCTGACTTTC.

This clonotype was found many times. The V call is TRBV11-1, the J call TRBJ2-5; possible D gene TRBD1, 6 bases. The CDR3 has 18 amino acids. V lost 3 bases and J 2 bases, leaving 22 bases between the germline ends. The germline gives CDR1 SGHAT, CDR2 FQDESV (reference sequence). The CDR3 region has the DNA TGTGCCAGCAGCTTCGAGACGACCACAGGGAAATTTCAAGAGACCCAGTACTTC. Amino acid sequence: CASSFETTTGKFQETQYF.

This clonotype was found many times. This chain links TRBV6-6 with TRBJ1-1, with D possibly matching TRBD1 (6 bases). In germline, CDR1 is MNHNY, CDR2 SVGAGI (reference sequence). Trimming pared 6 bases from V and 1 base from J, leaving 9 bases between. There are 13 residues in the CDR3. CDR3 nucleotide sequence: TGTGCCAGCAGCGAGGGACAGAACACTGAAGCTTTCTTT. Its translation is CASSEGQNTEAFF.

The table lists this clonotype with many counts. The CDR3 region is CASSQDSSFRGDYEQYF. DNA of the CDR3: TGCGCCAGCAGCCAAGACTCCTCTTTTCGGGGGGACTACGAGCAGTACTTC. The chain employs TRBV4-1 and TRBJ2-7, with TRBD2 matching 7 bases. Trimming at V came to 0 bases and at J to 3 bases, leaving 11 bases not matched to a gene. The germline CDR1 and CDR2 sequences are MGHRA and YSYEKL. The CDR3 covers 17 residues.

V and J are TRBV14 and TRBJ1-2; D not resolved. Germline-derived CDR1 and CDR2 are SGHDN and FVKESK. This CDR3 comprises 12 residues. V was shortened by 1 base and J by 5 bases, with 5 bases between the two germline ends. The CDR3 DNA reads TGTGCCAGCAGCCAAGCGCATTATGGCTACACCTTC. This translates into CASSQAHYGYTF.

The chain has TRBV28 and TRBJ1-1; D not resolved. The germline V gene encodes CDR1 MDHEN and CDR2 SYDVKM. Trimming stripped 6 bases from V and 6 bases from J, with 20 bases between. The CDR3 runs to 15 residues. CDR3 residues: CASRDPGGGDAEAFF. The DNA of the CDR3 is TGTGCCAGCAGGGATCCGGGAGGTGGAGACGCTGAAGCTTTCTTT. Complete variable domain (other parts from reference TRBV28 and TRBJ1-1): DVKVTQSSRYLVKRTGEKVFLECVQDMDHENMFWYRQDPGLGLRLIYFSYDVKMKEKGDIPEGYSVSREKKERFSLILESASTNQTSMYLCASRDPGGGDAEAFFGQGTRLTVV.

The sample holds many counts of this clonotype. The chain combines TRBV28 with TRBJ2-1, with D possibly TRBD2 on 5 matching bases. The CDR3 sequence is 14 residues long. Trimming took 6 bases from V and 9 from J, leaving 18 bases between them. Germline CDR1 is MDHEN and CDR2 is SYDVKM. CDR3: CASRRTRSLGEQFF. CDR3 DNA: TGTGCCAGCAGGCGTACTAGATCTCTGGGTGAGCAGTTCTTC.

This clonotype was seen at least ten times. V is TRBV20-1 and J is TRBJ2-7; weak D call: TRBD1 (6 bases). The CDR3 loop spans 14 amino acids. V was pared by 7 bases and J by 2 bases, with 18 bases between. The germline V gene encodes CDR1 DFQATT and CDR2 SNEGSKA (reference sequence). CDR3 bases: TGCAGTGTCGTAGACAGGCTTCATACCTACGAGCAGTACTTC. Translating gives CSVVDRLHTYEQYF.

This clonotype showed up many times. The DNA of the CDR3 is TGTGCCAGCAGCCCCACCGGGGGGGGACTCACAGATACGCAGTATTTT. Amino acids: CASSPTGGGLTDTQYF. The chain couples TRBV3-1 to TRBJ2-3, with 8 bases that match TRBD2. The J segment lost 2 bases and the V segment lost 4 bases, leaving 8 bases of the junction unmatched. The length of the CDR3 is 16 residues. Looked up from germline, CDR1 is LGHDT and CDR2 is YNNKEL (reference sequence).